A single sample is the source of the 7 T cell receptor beta chains below, sequenced in a study of the immune and genomic landscape of osteosarcoma. Poor-prognosis osteosarcoma patients supplied post-treatment primary, local recurrence and metastasis tumor specimens. Here immunoSEQ multiplex PCR was the method, and the copy in TCRdb shows in-frame clones only, minus some. The sample contains about 4,600 clones, more than 60% of which appear only once. Specimen: osteosarcoma tumor tissue from the lung. The receptor source for this set is a human donor with osteosarcoma.

The chain carries TRBV4-1 and TRBJ2-7, with unresolved D. V was clipped by 4 bases and J by 0 bases, with 19 bases between them. This CDR3 is built from 17 residues. Germline CDR1 and CDR2: MGHRA and YSYEKL. The CDR3 nucleotides are TGCGCCAGCAGCCCTCGAAAATTGGCAGCCGGCTCCTACGAGCAGTACTTC. The encoded protein is CASSPRKLAAGSYEQYF.

V usage is TRBV30 and J usage is TRBJ2-5; tentatively, D is TRBD2 (7 bases). Trimming took off 0 bases at V and 3 bases at J, with 11 bases between the two ends. Germline CDR1 and CDR2: GTSNPN and SVGIG (reference sequence). The CDR3 length is 14 residues. The CDR3 DNA reads TGTGCCTGGAGTGTAAGGGGGGGGAAAGAGACCCAGTACTTC. The encoded protein is CAWSVRGGKETQYF.

This clone has just a few counts. This rearrangement joins TRBV21-1 to TRBJ2-5; the table's D call TRBD1 went unverified against the DNA. TRBV21-1 is classified as a pseudogene. The CDR3 sequence is 15 residues long. CDR3 sequence (DNA): TGTGCCACCAAGAGGACCTTAAACAGGCCAGAGACCCAGTACTTC. Its translation is CATKRTLNRPETQYF.

V gene TRBV7-6 combines with J gene TRBJ2-1; TRBD2 aligns across 10 bases. V lost 5 bases and J lost 3; bases outside the gene matches: 4. The CDR3 length is 15 residues. CDR1 and CDR2 from the germline V gene are SGHVS and FNYEAQ. The CDR3, as DNA: TGTGCCAGCAGCCAAAGGACTAGCGGCTACAATGAGCAGTTCTTC. Translated: CASSQRTSGYNEQFF. The whole variable domain, remainder taken from reference TRBV7-6 and TRBJ2-1, is GAGVSQSPRYKVTKRGQDVALRCDPISGHVSLYWYRQALGQGPEFLTYFNYEAQQDKSGLPNDRFSAERPEGSISTLTIQRTEQRDSAMYRCASSQRTSGYNEQFFGPGTRLTVL.

The V and J genes are TRBV4-2 and TRBJ2-1; perhaps TRBD1 as D (6 bases). This CDR3 is 15 amino acids long. From germline, CDR1 is LGHNA and CDR2 YNFKEQ. The V end was cut by 3 bases, the J end by 5 bases, with 14 bases between. The CDR3 region has the DNA TGTGCCAGCAGCCATTCTGGGGGCGGTGACAATGAGCAGTTCTTC. This translates into CASSHSGGGDNEQFF.

This chain joins TRBV7-8 and TRBJ1-2; the D is unclear. V gave up 2 bases and J gave up 1 base, with 8 bases separating them. The CDR3 spans 14 residues. Per the germline V gene, CDR1 is SGHVS and CDR2 is FQNEAQ. The CDR3 loop is CASSLIAVNYGYTF. The CDR3 nucleotides read TGTGCCAGCAGCTTAATCGCCGTTAACTATGGCTACACCTTC. Variable domain in full (rest from reference TRBV7-8 and TRBJ1-2): GAGVSQSPRYKVAKRGQDVALRCDPISGHVSLFWYQQALGQGPEFLTYFQNEAQLDKSGLPSDRFFAERPEGSVSTLKIQRTQQEDSAVYLCASSLIAVNYGYTFGSGTRLTVV.

This clone was seen once. The chain links TRBV21-1 to TRBJ2-5; the table's TRBD1 call for D was not verified on the DNA. TRBV21-1 counts as a pseudogene. The CDR3 runs to 13 residues. This chain's CDR3 is CASTPTGQETQYF. For the CDR3, the DNA is TGTGCCAGCACCCCGACAGGCCAAGAGACCCAGTACTTC.